This T cell receptor beta chain was identified during a study of Graves' ophthalmopathy and Graves' hyperthyroidism. Study in general: Upon initial diagnosis and before any treatment, peripheral blood was collected.

PBMCs were isolated by Ficoll-Paque density gradient centrifugation, using approximately 10 ml of fresh peripheral blood as the starting material. Whole-study results and caveats: A majority of expanded thyroid clonotypes exceeding 0.001 frequency were likewise present in blood.

Amplification of TCR beta CDR3 regions used RNA transcripts. HTBI primers were used in a first-round RT-PCR, which preceded a second-round multiplex PCR. TCRdb independently ran MiXCR on the multiplex PCR reads; one entry per CDR3 protein. The repertoire holds over 650,000 distinct CDR3 sequences, with approximately 39% as singletons. The ends were cut back, 4 bases at V and 5 bases at J, with 14 bases in the middle. Germline lookup yields CDR1 KGHDR and CDR2 SFDVKD. The CDR3 contains 14 residues. This clonotype was seen repeatedly, ten times or more. Its antigen is not known. Sequencing was done on a sample of peripheral blood. This chain connects TRBV24-1 to TRBJ2-7; tentatively, D is TRBD1 or TRBD2 (5 bases each). This receptor was obtained from an adult man with Graves' ophthalmopathy. This CDR3 is CATSDPGRSNEQYF. The CDR3 region has the DNA TGTGCCACCAGTGACCCGGGACGGAGTAACGAGCAGTACTTC.